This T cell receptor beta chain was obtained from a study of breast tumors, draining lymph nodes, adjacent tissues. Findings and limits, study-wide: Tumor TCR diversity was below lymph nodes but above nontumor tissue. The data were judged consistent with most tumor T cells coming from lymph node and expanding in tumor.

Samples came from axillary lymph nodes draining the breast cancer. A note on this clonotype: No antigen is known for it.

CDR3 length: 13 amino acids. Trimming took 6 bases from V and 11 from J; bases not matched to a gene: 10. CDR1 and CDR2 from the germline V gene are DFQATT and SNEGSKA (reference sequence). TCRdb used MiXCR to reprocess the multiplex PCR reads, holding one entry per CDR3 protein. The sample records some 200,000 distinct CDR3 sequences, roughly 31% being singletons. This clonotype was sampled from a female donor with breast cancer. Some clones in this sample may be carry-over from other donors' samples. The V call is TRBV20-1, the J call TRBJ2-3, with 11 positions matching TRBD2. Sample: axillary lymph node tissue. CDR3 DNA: TGCAGTGCGACGGGACTAGCGGATAATGAGCAGTATTTT. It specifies CSATGLADNEQYF.